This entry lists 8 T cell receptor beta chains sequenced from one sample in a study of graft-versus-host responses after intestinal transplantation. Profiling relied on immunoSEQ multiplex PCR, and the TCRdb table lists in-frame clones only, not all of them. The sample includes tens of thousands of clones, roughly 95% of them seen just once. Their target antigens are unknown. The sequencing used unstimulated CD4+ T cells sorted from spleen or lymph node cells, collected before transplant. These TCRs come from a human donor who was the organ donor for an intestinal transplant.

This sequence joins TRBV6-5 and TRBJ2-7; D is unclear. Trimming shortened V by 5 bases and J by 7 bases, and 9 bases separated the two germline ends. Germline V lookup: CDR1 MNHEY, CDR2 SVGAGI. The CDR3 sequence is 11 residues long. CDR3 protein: CASSERGEQYF. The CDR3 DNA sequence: TGTGCCAGCAGTGAACGTGGGGAGCAGTACTTC.

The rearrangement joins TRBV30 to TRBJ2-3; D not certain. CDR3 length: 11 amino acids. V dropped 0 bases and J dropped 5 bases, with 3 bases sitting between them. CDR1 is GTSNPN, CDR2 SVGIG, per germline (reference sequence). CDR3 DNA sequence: TGTGCCTGGAGTGTACAAGATACGCAGTATTTT. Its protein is CAWSVQDTQYF.

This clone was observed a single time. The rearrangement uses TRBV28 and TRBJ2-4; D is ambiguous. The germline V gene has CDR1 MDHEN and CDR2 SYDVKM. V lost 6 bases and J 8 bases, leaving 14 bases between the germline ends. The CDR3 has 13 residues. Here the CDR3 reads CASRFTRRDIQYF. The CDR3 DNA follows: TGTGCCAGCAGATTCACAAGACGGGACATTCAGTACTTC.

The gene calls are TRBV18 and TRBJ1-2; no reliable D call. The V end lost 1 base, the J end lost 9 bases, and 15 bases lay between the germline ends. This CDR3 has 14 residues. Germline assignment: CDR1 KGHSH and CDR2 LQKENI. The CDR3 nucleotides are TGTGCCAGCTCACCACAGATAATGACCATAAGCTACACCTTC. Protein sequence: CASSPQIMTISYTF.

The CDR3 bases are TGCGCCAGCAGTCATACAGAGAGTCATGGCTACACCTTC. It encodes CASSHTESHGYTF. The chain links TRBV5-1 to TRBJ1-2; no clear D. Trimming stripped 5 bases from V and 6 bases from J, with 14 bases between. Germline CDR1 and CDR2: SGHRS and YFSETQ. The CDR3 runs to 13 residues.

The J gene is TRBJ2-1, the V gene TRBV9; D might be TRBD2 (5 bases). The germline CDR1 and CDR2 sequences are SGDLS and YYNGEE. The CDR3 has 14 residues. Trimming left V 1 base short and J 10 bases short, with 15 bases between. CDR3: CASSVTSTIHEQFF. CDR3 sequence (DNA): TGTGCCAGCAGCGTAACATCGACTATCCACGAGCAGTTCTTC.

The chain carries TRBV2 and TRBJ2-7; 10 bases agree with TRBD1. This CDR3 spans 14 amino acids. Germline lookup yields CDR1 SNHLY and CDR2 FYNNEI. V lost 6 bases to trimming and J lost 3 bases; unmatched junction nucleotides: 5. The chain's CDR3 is CASRKGDRGYEQYF. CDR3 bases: TGTGCCAGCAGAAAGGGGGACAGGGGCTACGAGCAGTACTTC.

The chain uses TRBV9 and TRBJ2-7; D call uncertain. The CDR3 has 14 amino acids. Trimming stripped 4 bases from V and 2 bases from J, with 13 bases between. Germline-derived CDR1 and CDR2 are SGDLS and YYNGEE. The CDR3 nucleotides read TGTGCCAGCAGCCCCCGAGGATATCCCTACGAGCAGTACTTC. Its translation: CASSPRGYPYEQYF. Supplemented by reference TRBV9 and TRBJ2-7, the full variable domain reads DSGVTQTPKHLITATGQRVTLRCSPRSGDLSVYWYQQSLDQGLQFLIQYYNGEERAKGNILERFSAQQFPDLHSELNLSSLELGDSALYFCASSPRGYPYEQYFGPGTRLTVT.